These T cell receptor beta chains were read from a single sample in a study of blood T cell repertoires in COVID-19. The method was immunoSEQ multiplex PCR; TCRdb's version includes in-frame clones alone and lacks a portion of them. The sample records tens of thousands of clones, approximately 83% being singletons. Material: peripheral blood. The origin of the receptors is a human donor in a cohort sampled during active COVID-19. Both conserved end residues are part of each CDR3. D genes are given only for firm matches. Size is omitted from some rows. Given values are once, few, many or a class for expanded clones.

J gene	V gene	clone size	D gene	CDR3 DNA	CDR3 protein
TRBJ1-4	TRBV19	.	TRBD1	TGTGCCAGTAGTATAGTGGGACAGGGTTTTGAAGTAAAACTGTTTTTT	CASSIVGQGFEVKLFF
TRBJ2-1	TRBV7-3	.	.	TGTGCCAGCAGCCTCGACAGGACTGCCTACAATGAGCAGTTCTTC	CASSLDRTAYNEQFF
TRBJ2-7	TRBV9	once	TRBD1	TGTGCCAGCAGCGTAGGACAGGGCGGCGAGCAGTACTTC	CASSVGQGGEQYF
TRBJ1-1	TRBV4-1	.	TRBD1	TGCGCCAGCAGCCAAGGCGGGACAGTGAACACTGAAGCTTTCTTT	CASSQGGTVNTEAFF
TRBJ2-5	TRBV5-1	.	TRBD2	TGCGCCAGCAGCTTGGGGACTAGCGGGGTCCAAGAGACCCAGTACTTC	CASSLGTSGVQETQYF
TRBJ1-6	TRBV12-1	.	.	TGTGCCAGCAGCTTTTACGGGAATTCACCCCTCCACTTT	CASSFYGNSPLHF
TRBJ1-5	TRBV6-5	few	.	TGTGCCAGCAGGGGGGCGAGCAATCAGCCCCAGCATTTT	CASRGASNQPQHF
TRBJ2-5	TRBV7-2	.	TRBD2	TGTGCCAGCAGCCGCGGACTAGCGGGGACAGAGACCCAGTACTTC	CASSRGLAGTETQYF
TRBJ2-2	TRBV19	.	TRBD1	TGTGCCAGTACTGGAGACAGGGAGTCCGGGGAGCTGTTTTTT	CASTGDRESGELFF
TRBJ1-5	TRBV7-2	.	TRBD1	TGTGCCAGCAGCTTCGCAGGGGGCTTCAATCAGCCCCAGCATTTT	CASSFAGGFNQPQHF
TRBJ1-2	TRBV11-3	.	TRBD1	TGTGCCAGCAGCTCGACAGGGATAGCTAACTATGGCTACACCTTC	CASSSTGIANYGYTF
TRBJ2-2	TRBV2	.	.	TGTGCCAGCTCCAGAGGGAAACAGGGAACGAACACCGGGGAGCTGTTTTTT	CASSRGKQGTNTGELFF
TRBJ2-7	TRBV6-5	.	.	TGTGCCACCAGGGGACTGCGGTCCTACGAGCAGTACTTC	CATRGLRSYEQYF
TRBJ1-2	TRBV5-1	.	.	TGCGCCAGCAGCTTGGTAGCGGGGGCGTATGGCTACACCTTC	CASSLVAGAYGYTF
TRBJ1-5	TRBV10-3	.	.	TGTGCCATCAGTGAGTCTTGGCAGGGCAGCAATCAGCCCCAGCATTTT	CAISESWQGSNQPQHF
TRBJ1-2	TRBV7-9	.	.	TGTGCCAGCAGCCCCATGGGAGACAGCTACACCTTC	CASSPMGDSYTF
TRBJ1-2	TRBV29-1	.	.	TGCAGCGTTGAGGTCTTCGACAGGAACTATGGCTACACCTTC	CSVEVFDRNYGYTF
TRBJ2-5	TRBV6-5	.	.	TGTGCCAGCAGGCACACCCAAGAGACCCAGTACTTC	CASRHTQETQYF
TRBJ2-3	TRBV2	.	.	TGTGCCAGCATTGATCAGGGGTTTGGTGCAGATACGCAGTATTTT	CASIDQGFGADTQYF
TRBJ2-7	TRBV5-1	.	.	TGCGCCAGCAGCCCCTTCCTAGATGGGTCCTACGAGCAGTACTTC	CASSPFLDGSYEQYF
TRBJ2-4	TRBV19	once	.	TGTGCCAGTAGTATTCTGGGAGAAAACATTCAGTACTTC	CASSILGENIQYF
TRBJ2-6	TRBV28	.	.	TGTGCCAGCAGTTTAGCGGGGCTCGACTCTGGGGCCAACGTCCTGACTTTC	CASSLAGLDSGANVLTF
TRBJ2-2	TRBV5-1	.	.	TGCGCCAGCAGCTTGGCGACGAGGAGGACCGGGGAGCTGTTTTTT	CASSLATRRTGELFF
TRBJ1-3	TRBV18	.	TRBD1	TGTGCCAGCTCACCCGGACAGGGGAGAGGAAACACCATATATTTT	CASSPGQGRGNTIYF
TRBJ2-1	TRBV29-1	.	TRBD2	TGCAGCGTCCGGTTAGCGGGGGGGCCTGGGAATGAGCAGTTCTTC	CSVRLAGGPGNEQFF
TRBJ1-2	TRBV15	.	.	TGTGCCACCAGCAGTTCCCGGGATTTAACTTTTCGGAATGGCTACACCTTC	CATSSSRDLTFRNGYTF
TRBJ1-1	TRBV6-4	medium-sized	.	TGTGCCAGCAGTGACTCAGCTGTCACTGAAGCTTTCTTT	CASSDSAVTEAFF
TRBJ2-3	TRBV9	.	.	TGTGCCAGCAGCGTAGGGCTGTCAAGCACAGATACGCAGTATTTT	CASSVGLSSTDTQYF
TRBJ2-2	TRBV10-2	.	TRBD2	TGCGCCAGCCGGGGGGGCAGGGATCGTTCCGGGGAGCTGTTTTTT	CASRGGRDRSGELFF
TRBJ2-3	TRBV2	.	TRBD2	TGTGCCAGCAGTGGACTAGCGGGGGGGCAGTCAGATACGCAGTATTTT	CASSGLAGGQSDTQYF
TRBJ1-5	TRBV2	.	.	TGTGCCAGCAGACGGTTATGGAATCAGCCCCAGCATTTT	CASRRLWNQPQHF
TRBJ1-2	TRBV6-5	.	.	TGTGCCAGCAGTTCAGGGAACTATGGCTACACCTTC	CASSSGNYGYTF
TRBJ2-5	TRBV23-1	.	TRBD2	TGCGCCACCGTCCCCCCGCGGGACTACTCCTGGGCCCAGTACTTC	CATVPPRDYSWAQYF
TRBJ1-3	TRBV27	.	.	TGTGCCAGCAGTTTCCTCCCTGGAAACACCATATATTTT	CASSFLPGNTIYF
TRBJ2-1	TRBV9	.	TRBD2	TGTGCCAGCAGCGCATCATTCGGGACTAGCGGAAGATCTAACAATGAGCAGTTCTTC	CASSASFGTSGRSNNEQFF
TRBJ2-1	TRBV11-3	.	TRBD2	TGTGCCAGCAGCTTCGGGCTAGCGGGGGGCCACTCCTACAATGAGCAGTTCTTC	CASSFGLAGGHSYNEQFF
TRBJ1-4	TRBV2	.	TRBD1	TGTGCCAGCAGGTGGACAGGGGAATTCGAAAAACTGTTTTTT	CASRWTGEFEKLFF
TRBJ2-2	TRBV11-3	few	TRBD1	TGTGCCAGCAGCTCACGAGGAGACAGGGCGAACACCGGGGAGCTGTTTTTT	CASSSRGDRANTGELFF
TRBJ1-5	TRBV27	.	.	TGTGCCAGCAGTTTATTGGCGGGAGGTGGCAATCAGCCCCAGCATTTT	CASSLLAGGGNQPQHF
TRBJ2-5	TRBV7-2	.	TRBD1	TGTGCCAGCAGCCCGGACAGGGCTTTGAAGGAGACCCAGTACTTC	CASSPDRALKETQYF
TRBJ2-5	TRBV9	.	TRBD2	TGTGCCAGCAGCGCGGTTAGCGGGGGCCGAGAAGAGACCCAGTACTTC	CASSAVSGGREETQYF
TRBJ1-6	TRBV5-5	few	TRBD1	TGTGCCAGCAGCTTCAGACAGGGTAGTGGTTCACCCCTCCACTTT	CASSFRQGSGSPLHF
TRBJ2-3	TRBV2	.	.	TGTGCCAGCAGTGTATCCGGGGGAGTTCCAGATACGCAGTATTTT	CASSVSGGVPDTQYF
TRBJ2-7	TRBV5-6	.	.	TGTGCCAGCAGCTTCTCAGGGGACTCCTACGAGCAGTACTTC	CASSFSGDSYEQYF
TRBJ1-2	TRBV6-1	few	TRBD1	TGTGCCAGCAGTGTAACAAGGACAGGTGGGGGTTATGGCTACACCTTC	CASSVTRTGGGYGYTF
TRBJ2-2	TRBV5-4	.	TRBD2	TGTGCCAGCAGCTTACCCCCTAGCGGGGGTGAAACCGGGGAGCTGTTTTTT	CASSLPPSGGETGELFF
TRBJ2-5	TRBV6-2/TRBV6-3	.	TRBD1	TGTGCCAGCAGTTATTTCGCAACCGGGACAGGGGGGAGAGAGACCCAGTACTTC	CASSYFATGTGGRETQYF
TRBJ2-3	TRBV10-2	.	.	TGCGCCAGCAGTGAAGCCTCCCTAAACGCAGATACGCAGTATTTT	CASSEASLNADTQYF
TRBJ1-2	TRBV6-5	.	TRBD1	TGTGCCAGCAGTCCACGACAGGGGGCCGAAGGCTACACCTTC	CASSPRQGAEGYTF
TRBJ2-7	TRBV7-8	.	.	TGTGCCAGCAGCTTAAGCAGGGGGGTCGAGCAGTACTTC	CASSLSRGVEQYF
TRBJ1-2	TRBV13	.	TRBD1	TGTGCCAGCAGCGGCGGACAGGGGGCGTTTGGCTACACCTTC	CASSGGQGAFGYTF
TRBJ1-5	TRBV19	.	.	TGTGCCAGTAGTATGAGAAAATCTAGCAATCAGCCCCAGCATTTT	CASSMRKSSNQPQHF
TRBJ1-1	TRBV5-3	.	TRBD1	TGTGCCAGAAGCCATTGCCGGGACAGGGCGTTGAACACTGAAGCTTTCTTT	CARSHCRDRALNTEAFF
TRBJ1-6	TRBV6-6	.	TRBD1	TGTGCCAGCAGGCGAGGGACAGGGAACTCCTATAATTCACCCCTCCACTTT	CASRRGTGNSYNSPLHF
TRBJ2-1	TRBV6-2/TRBV6-3	.	.	TGTGCCAGCAGTTACACCGGGACTGCGCCGTACAATGAGCAGTTCTTC	CASSYTGTAPYNEQFF